The 17 T cell receptor beta chains presented below share a single source sample, sequenced in a study of CD8 T cells in Susac syndrome. It was with random hexamers that 0.5 to 1 ug RNA was reverse transcribed. TCRdb recomputed calls from the immunoSEQ multiplex PCR reads with MiXCR, one row per CDR3 protein. The sample lists some 150,000 distinct CDR3 sequences; just under 95% were seen once. The specimen sequenced was CD4+ T cells from PBMCs. The receptors shown here come from a human donor with Susac syndrome.

The chain recombines TRBV2 with TRBJ2-3; D is possibly TRBD1 (6 bases). V was cut by 10 bases and J by 0 bases, with 14 bases left in between. The CDR3 has 14 amino acids. Germline V gives CDR1 SNHLY, CDR2 FYNNEI. The chain's CDR3 is CATSQDSSTDTQYF. CDR3 DNA: TGTGCCACGAGTCAGGACAGCAGCACAGATACGCAGTATTTT.

The V gene is TRBV28, the J gene TRBJ2-7; 9 bases fit TRBD1. This CDR3 region has 13 residues. J gave up 9 bases and V 8 bases, and 11 bases lay outside the gene matches. Germline V gives CDR1 MDHEN, CDR2 SYDVKM. The CDR3 DNA reads as TGTGCCAGCGGGAGGGAGGGACAGGGAGGGCAGTACTTC. Protein product: CASGREGQGGQYF.

This rearrangement joins TRBV5-4 to TRBJ1-2; D is possibly TRBD1 (5 bases). The CDR3 sequence is 13 residues long. Germline assignment: CDR1 SGHNT and CDR2 YYREEE (reference sequence). The V and J ends lost 7 bases and 4 bases respectively, with 14 bases between them. The CDR3 bases are TGTGCCAGCCCAGGCCAGGGCGGCTATGGCTACACCTTC. Translated, it gives CASPGQGGYGYTF.

The chain recombines TRBV4-1 with TRBJ2-7, with 10 bases aligning to TRBD2. The CDR3 runs to 17 residues. Per germline, CDR1 MGHRA and CDR2 YSYEKL. V shed 0 bases, J shed 6 bases, and the junction held 11 bases outside the gene matches. The CDR3 sequence: CASSQEWGGLALGEQYF. The CDR3 DNA reads as TGCGCCAGCAGCCAAGAGTGGGGGGGACTAGCGCTCGGCGAGCAGTACTTC.

V and J are TRBV9 and TRBJ1-4; no firm D call. Germline V gene lookup returns CDR1 SGDLS and CDR2 YYNGEE. Trimming took 4 bases from V and 0 from J, leaving 10 bases between them. The CDR3 runs 15 residues. The CDR3 is CASSYGATTNEKLFF. The CDR3 coding sequence is TGTGCCAGCAGCTATGGAGCAACAACTAATGAAAAACTGTTTTTT. The full variable domain, rest sourced from reference TRBV9 and TRBJ1-4, is DSGVTQTPKHLITATGQRVTLRCSPRSGDLSVYWYQQSLDQGLQFLIQYYNGEERAKGNILERFSAQQFPDLHSELNLSSLELGDSALYFCASSYGATTNEKLFFGSGTQLSVL.

This clonotype was counted a single time. The chain links TRBV9 to TRBJ2-3; possible D gene TRBD2, 5 bases. V dropped 4 bases and J dropped 7 bases, with 16 bases sitting between them. Per the germline V gene, CDR1 is SGDLS and CDR2 is YYNGEE. CDR3 length equals 14 residues. The CDR3 nucleotides read TGTGCCAGCAGCTCCCGCCGGGGTTTGCATACGCAGTATTTT. It is translated as CASSSRRGLHTQYF.

This clonotype was counted a single time. The V and J genes are TRBV20-1 and TRBJ2-1; D possibly corresponds to TRBD2 (6 bases). The CDR3 is 12 residues long. The germline V and J ends were trimmed by 4 bases and 8 bases, with 12 bases remaining between them. CDR1 and CDR2 from the germline V gene are DFQATT and SNEGSKA (reference sequence). The CDR3 DNA reads TGCAGTGCTATGAGAGGAGGGGATGAGCAGTTCTTC. Translation: CSAMRGGDEQFF.

The chain is built from TRBV20-1 and TRBJ2-1, with TRBD2 identical over 8 bases. This CDR3 contains 13 residues. Germline values: CDR1 DFQATT, CDR2 SNEGSKA (reference sequence). Trimming at V came to 6 bases and at J to 4 bases, leaving 5 bases not matched to a gene. The CDR3 DNA reads as TGCAGTGCCCCCGGGACTAGGTACAATGAGCAGTTCTTC. It is translated as CSAPGTRYNEQFF.

The chain is built from TRBV29-1 and TRBJ2-3; 7 nucleotides line up with TRBD1. CDR1 is SQVTM and CDR2 is ANQGSEA in the germline V gene. V shed 6 bases and J 2 bases; nucleotides not matched to a gene: 11. This CDR3 comprises 15 residues. Here the CDR3 DNA reads TGCAGCGTAATGGGACCGGGACAGATCACAGATACGCAGTATTTT. The encoded protein is CSVMGPGQITDTQYF.

The chain is built from TRBV30 and TRBJ1-2; D perhaps matches TRBD1 (5 bases). Looked up from germline, CDR1 is GTSNPN and CDR2 is SVGIG (reference sequence). V lost 0 bases and J 5 bases, leaving 13 bases between the germline ends. The CDR3 consists of 14 residues. CDR3 loop: CAWSVNREGYGYTF. The DNA for the CDR3 is TGTGCCTGGAGTGTAAATAGAGAGGGGTATGGCTACACCTTC.

The genes are TRBV3-1 and TRBJ2-1, with TRBD2 matching over 8 bases. This CDR3 is built from 15 residues. In germline, CDR1 is LGHDT, CDR2 YNNKEL (reference sequence). The V gene end was trimmed by 3 bases and the J gene end by 10 bases; junction bases not matched to a gene: 11. The CDR3 nucleotides read TGTGCCAGCAGCCACGGAGCGGGGGTTTCCCTAGAGCAGTTCTTC. Its protein is CASSHGAGVSLEQFF.

The V and J genes are TRBV20-1 and TRBJ1-5; D is undetermined. This CDR3 spans 12 amino acids. Germline assignment: CDR1 DFQATT and CDR2 SNEGSKA (reference sequence). Trimming removed 4 bases at V and 9 bases at J, with 13 bases between. CDR3 region: CSANDPAGPQHF. As DNA, the CDR3 is TGCAGTGCTAATGACCCAGCGGGGCCCCAGCATTTT.

This chain connects TRBV4-1 to TRBJ2-5; weak D call: TRBD1 (7 bases). The CDR3 contains 19 residues. V gave up 0 bases and J gave up 1 base, with 21 bases separating them. Germline CDR1 reads MGHRA; CDR2 reads YSYEKL. CDR3 region: CASSQDWRSRGTVQETQYF. Here the CDR3 DNA reads TGCGCCAGCAGCCAAGATTGGCGAAGCCGCGGGACAGTCCAAGAGACCCAGTACTTC.

This chain joins TRBV19 and TRBJ2-5; 8 bases agree with TRBD1. The CDR3 totals 15 residues. V shed 4 bases, J shed 4 bases, and the junction held 8 bases outside the gene matches. Per germline, CDR1 LNHDA and CDR2 SQIVND (reference sequence). CDR3 nucleotides: TGTGCCAGTAGTAAATTCAAAACAGGGGGAGAGACCCAGTACTTC. This encodes CASSKFKTGGETQYF. Using reference TRBV19 and TRBJ2-5 for the parts outside the CDR3, the full variable domain is DGGITQSPKYLFRKEGQNVTLSCEQNLNHDAMYWYRQDPGQGLRLIYYSQIVNDFQKGDIAEGYSVSREKKESFPLTVTSAQKNPTAFYLCASSKFKTGGETQYFGPGTRLLVL.

In DNA form, the CDR3 reads TGCAGCGTTGGGGGCAGGGGTAGCTATGGCTACACCTTC. Encoded protein: CSVGGRGSYGYTF. This chain links TRBV29-1 with TRBJ1-2, with a tentative D call TRBD1 (6 bases). There are 13 residues in the CDR3. The germline V gene encodes CDR1 SQVTM and CDR2 ANQGSEA. V lost 4 bases and J 4 bases, leaving 13 bases between the germline ends. Combining the CDR3 with reference TRBV29-1 and TRBJ1-2 gives the whole variable domain SAVISQKPSRDICQRGTSLTIQCQVDSQVTMMFWYRQQPGQSLTLIATANQGSEATYESGFVIDKFPISRPNLTFSTLTVSNMSPEDSSIYLCSVGGRGSYGYTFGSGTRLTVV.

In DNA, the CDR3 is TGTGCCAGCAGTTACCGGAGGAGCTCCTACAATGAGCAGTTCTTC. This gives the protein CASSYRRSSYNEQFF. V is TRBV6-2 or TRBV6-3 and J is TRBJ2-1; D might be TRBD2 (5 bases). This CDR3 is built from 15 residues. The V end was cut by 2 bases, the J end by 0 bases, with 8 bases between. Germline V gene sequence: CDR1 MNHEY, CDR2 SVGEGT.

The V and J genes are TRBV4-3 and TRBJ1-1; D not resolved. This CDR3 has 13 amino acids. V lost 0 bases and J lost 8, with 10 bases in between. Germline V gives CDR1 LGHNA, CDR2 YSLEER. The CDR3 here is CASSQDLAGEAFF. In nucleotides, the CDR3 is TGCGCCAGCAGCCAAGATTTGGCGGGCGAAGCTTTCTTT.